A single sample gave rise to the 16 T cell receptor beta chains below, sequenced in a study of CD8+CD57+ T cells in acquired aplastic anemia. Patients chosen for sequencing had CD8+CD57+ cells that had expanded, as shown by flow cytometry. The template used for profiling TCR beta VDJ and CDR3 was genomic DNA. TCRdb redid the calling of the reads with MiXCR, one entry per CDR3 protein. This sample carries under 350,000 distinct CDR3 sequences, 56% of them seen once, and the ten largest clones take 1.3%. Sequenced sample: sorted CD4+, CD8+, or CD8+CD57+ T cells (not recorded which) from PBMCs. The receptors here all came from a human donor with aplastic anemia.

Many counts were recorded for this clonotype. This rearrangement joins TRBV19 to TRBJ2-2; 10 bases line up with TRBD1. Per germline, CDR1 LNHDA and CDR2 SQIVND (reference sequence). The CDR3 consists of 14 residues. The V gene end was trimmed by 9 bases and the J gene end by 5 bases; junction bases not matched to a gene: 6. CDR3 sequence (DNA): TGTGCCAGCTCCGGGACAGGGGATACCGGGGAGCTGTTTTTT. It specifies CASSGTGDTGELFF.

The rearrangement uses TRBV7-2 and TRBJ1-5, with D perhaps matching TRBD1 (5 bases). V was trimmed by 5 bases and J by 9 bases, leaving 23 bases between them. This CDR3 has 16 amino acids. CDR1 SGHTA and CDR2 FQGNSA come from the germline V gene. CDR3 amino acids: CASSHILGPRNGPQHF. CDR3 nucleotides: TGTGCCAGCAGCCACATATTGGGACCGCGGAATGGGCCCCAGCATTTT.

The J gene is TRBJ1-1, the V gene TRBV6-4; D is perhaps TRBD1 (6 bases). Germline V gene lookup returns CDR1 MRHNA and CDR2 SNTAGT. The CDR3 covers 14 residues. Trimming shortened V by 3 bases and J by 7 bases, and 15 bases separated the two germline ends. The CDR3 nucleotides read TGTGCCAGCAGTGAACAGGGAGGGGTTAATGAAGCTTTCTTT. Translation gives CASSEQGGVNEAFF.

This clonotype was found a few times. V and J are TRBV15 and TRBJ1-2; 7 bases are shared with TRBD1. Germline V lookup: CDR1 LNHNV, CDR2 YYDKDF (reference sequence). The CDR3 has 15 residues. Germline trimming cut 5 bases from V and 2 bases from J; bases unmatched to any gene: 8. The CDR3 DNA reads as TGTGCCACCAGCCTTGAGACAGGGAGCAACTATGGCTACACCTTC. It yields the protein CATSLETGSNYGYTF.

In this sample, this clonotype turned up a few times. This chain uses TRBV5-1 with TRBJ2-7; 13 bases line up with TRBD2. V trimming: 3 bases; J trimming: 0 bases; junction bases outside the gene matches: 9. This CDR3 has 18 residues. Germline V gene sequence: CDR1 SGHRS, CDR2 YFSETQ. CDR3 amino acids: CASSSLTSGRTSSYEQYF. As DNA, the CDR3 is TGCGCCAGCAGCTCGTTGACTAGCGGGAGGACTAGCTCCTACGAGCAGTACTTC.

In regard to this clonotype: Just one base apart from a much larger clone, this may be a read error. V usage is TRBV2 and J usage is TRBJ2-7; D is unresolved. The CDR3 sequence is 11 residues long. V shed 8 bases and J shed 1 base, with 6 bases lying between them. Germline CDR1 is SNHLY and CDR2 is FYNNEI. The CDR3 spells CASGPSYEQYF. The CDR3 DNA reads TGTGCCAGCGGACCTTCCTACGAGCAGTACTTC.

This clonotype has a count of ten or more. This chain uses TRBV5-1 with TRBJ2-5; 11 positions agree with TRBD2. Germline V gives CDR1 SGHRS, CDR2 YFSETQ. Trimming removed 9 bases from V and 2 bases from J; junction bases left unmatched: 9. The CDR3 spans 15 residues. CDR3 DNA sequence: TGCGCCACCCGAGGAGGGACTAGCGGACAAGAGACCCAGTACTTC. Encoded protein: CATRGGTSGQETQYF.

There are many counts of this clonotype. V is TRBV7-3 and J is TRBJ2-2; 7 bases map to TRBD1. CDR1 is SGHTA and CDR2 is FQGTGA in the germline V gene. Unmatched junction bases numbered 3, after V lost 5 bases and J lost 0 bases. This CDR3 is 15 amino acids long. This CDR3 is CASSRDSANTGELFF. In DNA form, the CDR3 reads TGTGCCAGCAGCCGGGACAGCGCGAACACCGGGGAGCTGTTTTTT.

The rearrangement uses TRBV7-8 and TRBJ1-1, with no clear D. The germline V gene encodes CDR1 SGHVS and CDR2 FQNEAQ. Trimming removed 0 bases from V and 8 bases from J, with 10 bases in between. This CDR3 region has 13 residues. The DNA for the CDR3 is TGTGCCAGCAGCTTAGCGCTATCTGGAGAAGCTTTCTTT. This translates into CASSLALSGEAFF.

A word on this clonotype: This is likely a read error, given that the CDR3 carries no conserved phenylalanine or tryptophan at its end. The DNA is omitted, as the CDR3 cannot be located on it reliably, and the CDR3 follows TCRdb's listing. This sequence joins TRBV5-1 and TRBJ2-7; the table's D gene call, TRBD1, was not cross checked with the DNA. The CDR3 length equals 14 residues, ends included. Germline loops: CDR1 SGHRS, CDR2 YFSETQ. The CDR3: CASTSRGEAKYRYS.

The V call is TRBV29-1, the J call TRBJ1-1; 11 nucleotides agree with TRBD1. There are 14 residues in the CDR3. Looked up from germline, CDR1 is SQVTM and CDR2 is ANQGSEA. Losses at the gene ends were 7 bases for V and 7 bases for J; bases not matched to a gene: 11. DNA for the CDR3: TGCAGCGCGGACAGGGGGCGCAAGGGGTTTGAAGCTTTCTTT. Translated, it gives CSADRGRKGFEAFF.

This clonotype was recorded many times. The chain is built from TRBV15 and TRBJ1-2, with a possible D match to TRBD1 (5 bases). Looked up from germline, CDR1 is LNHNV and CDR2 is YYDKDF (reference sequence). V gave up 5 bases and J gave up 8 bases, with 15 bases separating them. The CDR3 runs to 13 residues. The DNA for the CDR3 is TGTGCCACCAGCGGAAACAGGAGACGAGGCTACACCTTC. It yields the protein CATSGNRRRGYTF.

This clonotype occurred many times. CDR3 sequence: CASSQVRTPNTEAFF. The CDR3, as DNA: TGTGCCAGCAGCCAAGTACGGACTCCGAACACTGAAGCTTTCTTT. The chain couples TRBV14 to TRBJ1-1; D is unresolved. This CDR3 comprises 15 residues. Germline CDR1 and CDR2: SGHDN and FVKESK. Trimming took 1 base from V and 1 from J, leaving 10 bases between them. The variable domain in full, completed from reference TRBV14 and TRBJ1-1, reads EAGVTQFPSHSVIEKGQTVTLRCDPISGHDNLYWYRRVMGKEIKFLLHFVKESKQDESGMPNNRFLAERTGGTYSTLKVQPAELEDSGVYFCASSQVRTPNTEAFFGQGTRLTVV.

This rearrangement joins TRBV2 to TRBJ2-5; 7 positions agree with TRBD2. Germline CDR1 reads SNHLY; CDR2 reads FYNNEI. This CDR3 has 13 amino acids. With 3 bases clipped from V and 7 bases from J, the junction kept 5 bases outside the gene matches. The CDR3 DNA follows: TGTGCCAGCAGTGACGCGGGGGAAGGGACCCAGTACTTC. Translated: CASSDAGEGTQYF.

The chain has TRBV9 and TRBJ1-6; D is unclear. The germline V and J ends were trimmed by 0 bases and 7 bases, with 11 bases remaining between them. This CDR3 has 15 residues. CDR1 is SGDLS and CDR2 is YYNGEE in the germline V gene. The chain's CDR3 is CASSVGTSGNSPLHF. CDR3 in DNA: TGTGCCAGCAGCGTAGGGACTAGCGGGAATTCACCCCTCCACTTT.

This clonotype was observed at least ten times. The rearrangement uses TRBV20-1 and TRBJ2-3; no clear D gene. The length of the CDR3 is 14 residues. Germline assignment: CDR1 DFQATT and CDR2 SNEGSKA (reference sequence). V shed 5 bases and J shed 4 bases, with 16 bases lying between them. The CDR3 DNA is TGCAGTGCTTATGTCGGCGGCGGAGCAGATACGCAGTATTTT. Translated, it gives CSAYVGGGADTQYF.